The 21 T cell receptor beta chains reported below all come from one sample, sequenced in a study of breast tumors, draining lymph nodes, adjacent tissues. TCRdb fed the multiplex PCR reads into MiXCR, producing one record per CDR3 protein. The sample records 100,000 or so distinct CDR3 sequences, 21% being singletons. Samples came from axillary lymph nodes draining the breast cancer. Sequencing was carried out using axillary lymph node tissue. The receptors stem from a female donor with breast cancer. Some clones in this sample may be carry-over from other donors' samples.

This clonotype was picked up many times. The chain is built from TRBV29-1 and TRBJ2-5, with D perhaps assigned TRBD1 or TRBD2 (5 bases each). In germline, CDR1 is SQVTM, CDR2 ANQGSEA. V was shortened by 4 bases and J by 7 bases, with 16 bases between the two germline ends. This CDR3 contains 13 residues. The CDR3: CSVGDVKPGTQYF. The CDR3 region has the DNA TGCAGCGTTGGGGACGTCAAGCCAGGGACCCAGTACTTC.

This clonotype was seen at least ten times. The chain uses TRBV6-5 and TRBJ2-7; the match to TRBD2 covers 13 bases. Germline V gene data show CDR1 as MNHEY and CDR2 as SVGAGI. The length of the CDR3 is 18 residues. V was pared by 8 bases and J by 4 bases, with 17 bases of the junction left unmatched. The CDR3 bases are TGTGCCAGCCCCTACCTTACTAGCGGGAGGGCCTGGGTGTACGAGCAGTACTTC. It yields the protein CASPYLTSGRAWVYEQYF.

This clonotype was counted at least ten times. This chain uses TRBV9 with TRBJ1-6; maybe TRBD1 (5 bases). With 3 bases removed from V and 6 bases from J, the gap between germline ends came to 16 bases. CDR1 is SGDLS, CDR2 YYNGEE, per germline. This CDR3 is 16 amino acids long. For the CDR3, the DNA is TGTGCCAGCAGCGAGACGGGGGGTTGGGGTAATTCACCCCTCCACTTT. Protein: CASSETGGWGNSPLHF.

There are many counts of this clonotype. The V and J genes are TRBV6-4 and TRBJ2-2; D is unresolved. Per germline, CDR1 MRHNA and CDR2 SNTAGT. The CDR3 contains 13 residues. V gave up 8 bases and J gave up 6 bases, with 13 bases separating them. CDR3 protein: CASRGGVSGELFF. CDR3 nucleotides: TGTGCCAGCCGTGGTGGCGTGTCCGGGGAGCTGTTTTTT.

This clonotype was detected many times. The rearrangement joins TRBV5-6 to TRBJ2-3; D gene unclear. The germline gives CDR1 SGHDT, CDR2 YYEEEE. Trimming shortened V by 4 bases and J by 6 bases, and 15 bases separated the two germline ends. This CDR3 comprises 14 residues. DNA for the CDR3: TGTGCCAGCAGCCAGTGGACCGAGCCGGATACGCAGTATTTT. This sequence encodes CASSQWTEPDTQYF.

This clonotype came up many times. The chain joins TRBV11-2 to TRBJ1-2; no clear D gene. The CDR3 is 13 residues long. Germline values: CDR1 SGHAT, CDR2 FQNNGV. Trimming took off 0 bases at V and 1 base at J, with 3 bases between the two ends. DNA of the CDR3: TGTGCCAGCAGCTTAGACAGTAACTATGGCTACACCTTC. Encoded protein: CASSLDSNYGYTF. Together with reference TRBV11-2 and TRBJ1-2, the CDR3 gives the full variable domain: EAGVAQSPRYKIIEKRQSVAFWCNPISGHATLYWYQQILGQGPKLLIQFQNNGVVDDSQLPKDRFSAERLKGVDSTLKIQPAKLEDSAVYLCASSLDSNYGYTFGSGTRLTVV.

This clonotype was recorded at least ten times. The chain has TRBV9 and TRBJ2-3; 8 bases map to TRBD2. The CDR3 has 15 residues. The J segment lost 8 bases and the V segment lost 1 base, leaving 9 bases of the junction unmatched. Germline assignment: CDR1 SGDLS and CDR2 YYNGEE. For the CDR3, the DNA is TGTGCCAGCAGCGTAAGGGCGGGGGGCCAGGGTACGCAGTATTTT. The encoded protein is CASSVRAGGQGTQYF.

This clonotype was observed at least ten times. The rearrangement uses TRBV19 and TRBJ2-7; TRBD1 matches 9 bases. The germline CDR1 and CDR2 sequences are LNHDA and SQIVND (reference sequence). The CDR3 has 15 amino acids. With 2 bases clipped from V and 2 bases from J, the junction kept 4 bases outside the gene matches. Here the CDR3 reads CASSIQQGAAYEQYF. The CDR3 nucleotides read TGTGCCAGTAGTATACAACAGGGGGCGGCCTACGAGCAGTACTTC.

V and J are TRBV2 and TRBJ1-2; the D is unclear. Germline V gene sequence: CDR1 SNHLY, CDR2 FYNNEI. This CDR3 comprises 11 residues. Deletions cut 9 bases from V and 3 bases from J, with 8 bases between. CDR3 nucleotide sequence: TGTGCCAGTAAAGGTTACTATGGCTACACCTTC. It translates to CASKGYYGYTF.

This clonotype showed up many times. The chain couples TRBV5-6 to TRBJ2-7, with D possibly called TRBD1 or TRBD2 (5 bases each). Trimming took 2 bases from V and 5 from J, leaving 17 bases between them. Germline loops: CDR1 SGHDT, CDR2 YYEEEE. The CDR3 covers 15 residues. The CDR3 loop is CASSFGGYQGNEQYF. The CDR3 nucleotides read TGTGCCAGCAGCTTTGGGGGATACCAGGGAAACGAGCAGTACTTC. Based on the CDR3 plus reference TRBV5-6 and TRBJ2-7, the full variable domain is DAGVTQSPTHLIKTRGQQVTLRCSPKSGHDTVSWYQQALGQGPQFIFQYYEEEERQRGNFPDRFSGHQFPNYSSELNVNALLLGDSALYLCASSFGGYQGNEQYFGPGTRLTVT.

This clonotype has ten or more counts. CDR3 sequence: CASREIKQPQHF. The CDR3 bases are TGTGCCAGCAGGGAGATCAAGCAGCCCCAGCATTTT. V gene TRBV25-1 combines with J gene TRBJ1-5; D not resolved. The CDR3 has 12 residues. The ends were cut back, 6 bases at V and 7 bases at J, with 10 bases in the middle. Germline CDR1 is MGHDK and CDR2 is SYGVNS.

As to this clonotype: A single base separates this from a much larger clone, so it may be a read error. The V gene is TRBV20-1, the J gene TRBJ2-7; the D is unclear. This CDR3 is 13 amino acids long. CDR1 and CDR2 (germline): DFQATT, SNEGSKA (reference sequence). CDR3 protein: CSAGLRNSYKQYF. The DNA of the CDR3 is TGCAGTGCCGGGCTGCGTAACTCCTACAAGCAGTACTTC.

This clonotype has more than one count but fewer than ten. V and J are TRBV15 and TRBJ1-1, with unresolved D. Germline CDR1 reads LNHNV; CDR2 reads YYDKDF (reference sequence). This CDR3 comprises 13 residues. V dropped 1 base and J dropped 3 bases, with 6 bases sitting between them. The CDR3 DNA reads TGTGCCACCAGCAGAGGACGGGACACTGAAGCTTTCTTT. Translation gives CATSRGRDTEAFF.

The chain has TRBV6-5 and TRBJ2-2; 9 positions match TRBD1. The CDR3 contains 14 residues. Germline V gene lookup returns CDR1 MNHEY and CDR2 SVGAGI. V lost 6 bases to trimming and J lost 4 bases; unmatched junction nucleotides: 3. This CDR3 reads CASRGQGSTGELFF. Here the CDR3 DNA reads TGTGCCAGCAGGGGACAGGGAAGCACCGGGGAGCTGTTTTTT.

This clonotype was picked up many times. The chain recombines TRBV5-1 with TRBJ2-3; D is ambiguous. Looked up from germline, CDR1 is SGHRS and CDR2 is YFSETQ. The V end lost 0 bases, the J end lost 6 bases, and 5 bases lay between the germline ends. The CDR3 has 12 amino acids. The CDR3 here is CASSLASDTQYF. The CDR3, as DNA: TGCGCCAGCAGCTTGGCCTCCGATACGCAGTATTTT.

A word on this clonotype: A much larger clone is a single base away; this may be a read error. The V and J genes are TRBV6-5 and TRBJ1-5; perhaps TRBD1 as D (6 bases). Germline lookup yields CDR1 MNHEY and CDR2 SVGAGI. The CDR3 covers 14 residues. Trimming cost V 7 bases and J 6 bases, with 16 bases left between them. The CDR3 bases are TGTGCCAGCAAGCTAAACAGGGACACTCAGCCCCAGCATTTT. It specifies CASKLNRDTQPQHF.

This clonotype was counted a few times. CDR3 DNA: TGCGCCAGCAGCTTGTTGGGACAGGGGGCAGGCGGGGAGCTGTTTTTT. As protein: CASSLLGQGAGGELFF. The chain carries TRBV5-1 and TRBJ2-2, with 12 nucleotides matching TRBD1. Trimming removed 1 base from V and 7 bases from J; junction bases left unmatched: 5. The CDR3 spans 16 residues. The germline V gene has CDR1 SGHRS and CDR2 YFSETQ.

This clonotype was found many times. The CDR3 carries no conserved terminal phenylalanine or tryptophan, so it likely arises from a read error. The V call is TRBV29-1, the J call TRBJ1-2; 9 nucleotides line up with TRBD1. The V gene end was trimmed by 6 bases and the J gene end by 3 bases; junction bases not matched to a gene: 8. The CDR3 has 14 residues. Germline V gene data show CDR1 as SQVTM and CDR2 as ANQGSEA. DNA for the CDR3: TGCAGCGTAACCGGGACAGGGACCCACTATGGCTACACCCTC. Translating gives CSVTGTGTHYGYTL.

Many counts were recorded for this clonotype. This chain links TRBV9 with TRBJ1-6; 7 bases match TRBD1. The V gene's germline CDR1 is SGDLS and CDR2 YYNGEE. This CDR3 has 15 residues. V lost 4 bases, J lost 4 bases, and 5 bases stayed unmatched. Here the CDR3 DNA reads TGTGCCAGCAGCCCCCAGGGGGGTTATAATTCACCCCTCCACTTT. Its translation: CASSPQGGYNSPLHF. The full variable domain, its missing parts supplied by reference TRBV9 and TRBJ1-6, is DSGVTQTPKHLITATGQRVTLRCSPRSGDLSVYWYQQSLDQGLQFLIQYYNGEERAKGNILERFSAQQFPDLHSELNLSSLELGDSALYFCASSPQGGYNSPLHFGNGTRLTVT.

V gene TRBV7-6 combines with J gene TRBJ2-7; D is undetermined. CDR3 length: 15 amino acids. With 1 base removed from V and 2 bases from J, the gap between germline ends came to 12 bases. CDR1 and CDR2 from the germline V gene are SGHVS and FNYEAQ. Here the CDR3 DNA reads TGTGCCAGCAGCTTAGGCGGAACTTACCCCTACGAGCAGTACTTC. It translates to CASSLGGTYPYEQYF.

This clonotype was observed a few times. A read error may be the cause here, since a much bigger clone is one base away. The final CDR3 position lacks the conserved phenylalanine or tryptophan, pointing to a likely read error. The chain has TRBV7-6 and TRBJ1-5; tentative D call: TRBD1 (6 bases). This CDR3 contains 15 residues. From germline, CDR1 is SGHVS and CDR2 FNYEAQ. The V and J ends lost 2 bases and 2 bases respectively, with 10 bases between them. This CDR3 reads CASSLRGGGNQPQHL. For the CDR3, the DNA is TGTGCCAGCAGCTTAAGAGGGGGAGGCAATCAGCCCCAGCATCTT.